Each of the 21 T cell receptor beta chains below was sequenced from the same sample in a study of graft-versus-host responses after intestinal transplantation. This table comes from immunoSEQ multiplex PCR, and its TCRdb copy is limited to in-frame clones, with some not included. The table has 55,000 to 70,000 clones, under 95% seen once. The specimen comprised PBMCs, sampled roughly 120 days after intestinal transplantation. These receptors were collected from a human patient who received an intestinal transplant, so some T cells may come from the graft donor.

The V call is TRBV6-4, the J call TRBJ1-1; D not resolved. CDR1 is MRHNA, CDR2 SNTAGT, per germline. Trimming shortened V by 0 bases and J by 6 bases, and 5 bases separated the two germline ends. CDR3 length: 12 amino acids. The CDR3 nucleotides are TGTGCCAGCAGTGACTCCCCCGCTGAAGCTTTCTTT. As protein: CASSDSPAEAFF.

The rearrangement uses TRBV27 and TRBJ2-3, with 7 bases fitting TRBD2. The CDR3 runs 13 residues. CDR1 and CDR2 from the germline V gene are MNHEY and SMNVEV (reference sequence). After removal of 3 bases from V and 7 bases from J, the junction contained 4 bases not matched to a gene. The DNA of the CDR3 is TGTGCCAGCAGTTTGACTAGCCTTCATACGCAGTATTTT. It yields the protein CASSLTSLHTQYF.

V is TRBV5-1 and J is TRBJ2-7; 9 nucleotides line up with TRBD2. This CDR3 comprises 16 residues. Germline V CDR1 and CDR2: SGHRS, YFSETQ. J gave up 5 bases and V 0 bases, and 9 bases lay outside the gene matches. The CDR3 protein is CASSLDWAGGPDEQYF. CDR3 nucleotide sequence: TGCGCCAGCAGCTTGGATTGGGCGGGGGGGCCGGACGAGCAGTACTTC. The variable domain in full, completed from reference TRBV5-1 and TRBJ2-7, reads KAGVTQTPRYLIKTRGQQVTLSCSPISGHRSVSWYQQTPGQGLQFLFEYFSETQRNKGNFPGRFSGRQFSNSRSEMNVSTLELGDSALYLCASSLDWAGGPDEQYFGPGTRLTVT.

The chain is built from TRBV7-8 and TRBJ2-7, with TRBD1 matching over 11 bases. The V segment lost 5 bases and the J segment 5 bases; nucleotides outside the gene matches: 8. CDR3 length: 15 residues. In germline, CDR1 is SGHVS, CDR2 FQNEAQ. The CDR3 DNA follows: TGTGCCAGCAGCCCGGACAGGGGGCTTATAGACGAGCAGTACTTC. It yields the protein CASSPDRGLIDEQYF.

This chain links TRBV7-9 with TRBJ2-1; 9 positions match TRBD2. The CDR3 is 16 residues long. The germline V gene encodes CDR1 SEHNR and CDR2 FQNEAQ (reference sequence). With 4 bases clipped from V and 2 bases from J, the junction kept 6 bases outside the gene matches. The CDR3 DNA is TGTGCCAGCAGCTCCATAGCGGGAGTCCCCTACAATGAGCAGTTCTTC. This codes for CASSSIAGVPYNEQFF.

The chain has TRBV5-6 and TRBJ2-1; weak D call: TRBD1 (5 bases). Germline-derived CDR1 and CDR2 are SGHDT and YYEEEE. V was cut by 2 bases and J by 9 bases, with 6 bases left in between. The CDR3 length is 11 residues. The CDR3, as DNA: TGTGCCAGCAGCTTCACAGGTGAGCAGTTCTTC. Its translation is CASSFTGEQFF. Together with reference TRBV5-6 and TRBJ2-1, the CDR3 gives the full variable domain: DAGVTQSPTHLIKTRGQQVTLRCSPKSGHDTVSWYQQALGQGPQFIFQYYEEEERQRGNFPDRFSGHQFPNYSSELNVNALLLGDSALYLCASSFTGEQFFGPGTRLTVL.

The genes are TRBV21-1 and TRBJ2-2. TRBV21-1 is tagged as a pseudogene. The CDR3 totals 15 residues. CDR3 residues: CASSNARPNTGELFF. The CDR3 bases are TGTGCCAGCAGCAACGCCCGACCAAACACCGGGGAGCTGTTTTTT.

This clone was recorded a few times. V gene TRBV10-3 combines with J gene TRBJ1-1; possible D gene TRBD1, 6 bases. Germline V gene data show CDR1 as ENHRY and CDR2 as SYGVKD. Between the trimmed V and J ends, which lost 6 bases and 5 bases, there was a span of 16 bases. This CDR3 is 14 amino acids long. CDR3: CAISEQGGGTEAFF. CDR3 sequence (DNA): TGTGCCATCAGCGAACAGGGCGGGGGAACTGAAGCTTTCTTT.

The V gene is TRBV10-3, the J gene TRBJ2-7; TRBD2 is a possible D gene (6 bases). V was trimmed by 10 bases and J by 7 bases, leaving 20 bases between them. From germline, CDR1 is ENHRY and CDR2 SYGVKD. The CDR3 loop spans 13 amino acids. CDR3 nucleotides: TGTGCCACCCATCCTTTGACTAGGCGGGAGCAGTACTTC. Its protein product is CATHPLTRREQYF.

J is TRBJ2-3 and V is TRBV5-6, with 9 positions matching TRBD2. The CDR3 sequence is 17 residues long. Germline loops: CDR1 SGHDT, CDR2 YYEEEE. With 6 bases clipped from V and 2 bases from J, the junction kept 13 bases outside the gene matches. CDR3: CASTEAGGLSFTDTQYF. DNA for the CDR3: TGTGCCAGCACCGAAGCGGGGGGCCTCTCCTTCACAGATACGCAGTATTTT.

The chain couples TRBV6-1 to TRBJ2-7, with 8 nucleotides matching TRBD1. This CDR3 region has 15 residues. V shed 5 bases and J 2 bases; nucleotides not matched to a gene: 8. Germline V gene lookup returns CDR1 MNHNS and CDR2 SASEGT. The CDR3 protein is CASSPDRARTYEQYF. The CDR3 DNA is TGTGCCAGCAGTCCGGACAGGGCCCGCACCTACGAGCAGTACTTC.

The rearrangement joins TRBV19 to TRBJ2-5; a possible D gene is TRBD2 (5 bases). This CDR3 spans 11 amino acids. Trimming shortened V by 6 bases and J by 6 bases, and 8 bases separated the two germline ends. Germline CDR1 and CDR2: LNHDA and SQIVND (reference sequence). The chain's CDR3 is CASRGGQTQYF. The CDR3 coding sequence is TGTGCCAGTAGGGGCGGGCAGACCCAGTACTTC.

The gene calls are TRBV11-3 and TRBJ2-5, with 10 bases aligning to TRBD2. This CDR3 is 19 amino acids long. The germline V gene has CDR1 SGHNT and CDR2 YENEEA. After removal of 3 bases from V and 4 bases from J, the junction contained 17 bases not matched to a gene. Here the CDR3 DNA reads TGTGCCAGCAGCTTTCAGCCTCCTCTAGCGGGAGATCGACTAGAGACCCAGTACTTC. Protein: CASSFQPPLAGDRLETQYF.

The chain has TRBV11-3 and TRBJ2-3, with D maybe TRBD1 (5 bases). The germline V gene has CDR1 SGHNT and CDR2 YENEEA. The CDR3 totals 18 residues. The V and J ends lost 1 base and 2 bases respectively, with 19 bases between them. Here the CDR3 reads CASSLGFGNFRATDTQYF. CDR3 sequence (DNA): TGTGCCAGCAGCTTAGGGTTTGGTAATTTCAGGGCCACAGATACGCAGTATTTT.

V and J are TRBV4-1 and TRBJ2-7; the D gene is possibly TRBD1 (5 bases). Germline assignment: CDR1 MGHRA and CDR2 YSYEKL. Trimming took off 4 bases at V and 1 base at J, with 8 bases between the two ends. CDR3 length: 13 residues. CDR3 nucleotides: TGCGCCAGCAGCCCAACAGGATCCTACGAGCAGTACTTC. Encoded protein: CASSPTGSYEQYF.

This clone was seen a single time. The V gene is TRBV5-5, the J gene TRBJ2-1; D might be TRBD1 (5 bases). This CDR3 comprises 13 residues. Trimming cost V 1 base and J 9 bases, with 11 bases left between them. Germline V lookup: CDR1 SGHKS, CDR2 YYEKEE (reference sequence). CDR3 sequence: CASSLRSRVEQFF. CDR3 nucleotides: TGTGCCAGCAGCTTGAGGAGCAGGGTTGAGCAGTTCTTC.

The chain uses TRBV15 and TRBJ2-5, with a tentative D call TRBD1 (5 bases). The V gene's germline CDR1 is LNHNV and CDR2 YYDKDF (reference sequence). This CDR3 has 14 residues. Trimming removed 5 bases from V and 0 bases from J, with 10 bases in between. As DNA, the CDR3 is TGTGCCACCAGCGGCGACAGTAACCAAGAGACCCAGTACTTC. This encodes CATSGDSNQETQYF.

The chain has TRBV7-3 and TRBJ2-1, with a weak D call TRBD2 (5 bases). CDR1 is SGHTA and CDR2 is FQGTGA in the germline V gene. The CDR3 contains 19 residues. The ends were cut back, 4 bases at V and 3 bases at J, with 25 bases in the middle. The DNA of the CDR3 is TGTGCCAGCAGCTCCCTCAAGAAGGGAGTTCTGGGAAGCTACAATGAGCAGTTCTTC. Translation: CASSSLKKGVLGSYNEQFF. Variable domain in full (rest from reference TRBV7-3 and TRBJ2-1): GAGVSQTPSNKVTEKGKYVELRCDPISGHTALYWYRQSLGQGPEFLIYFQGTGAADDSGLPNDRFFAVRPEGSVSTLKIQRTERGDSAVYLCASSSLKKGVLGSYNEQFFGPGTRLTVL.

V and J are TRBV28 and TRBJ1-4, with D tentatively TRBD1 (6 bases). Trimming removed 2 bases from V and 3 bases from J, with 13 bases in between. CDR1 MDHEN and CDR2 SYDVKM come from the germline V gene. There are 16 residues in the CDR3. This chain's CDR3 is CASSLKTWTANEKLFF. CDR3 DNA sequence: TGTGCCAGCAGTTTAAAAACCTGGACAGCTAATGAAAAACTGTTTTTT.

The chain recombines TRBV11-2 with TRBJ1-3, with a tentative D call TRBD1 (5 bases). The V end was cut by 4 bases, the J end by 0 bases, with 16 bases between. This CDR3 contains 17 residues. Germline V lookup: CDR1 SGHAT, CDR2 FQNNGV. In DNA form, the CDR3 reads TGTGCCAGCAGCTCGTCCGGGACGCAATACTCTGGAAACACCATATATTTT. It codes for CASSSSGTQYSGNTIYF.

The V gene is TRBV7-6, the J gene TRBJ2-5, with D perhaps TRBD1 or TRBD2 (5 bases each). The CDR3 is made up of 18 amino acids. V was cut by 5 bases and J by 11 bases, with 33 bases left in between. Germline loops: CDR1 SGHVS, CDR2 FNYEAQ. The CDR3 loop is CASSVGDSGLGAYWEQYF. CDR3 in DNA: TGTGCCAGCAGCGTTGGCGACAGTGGTCTTGGGGCATACTGGGAGCAGTACTTC.